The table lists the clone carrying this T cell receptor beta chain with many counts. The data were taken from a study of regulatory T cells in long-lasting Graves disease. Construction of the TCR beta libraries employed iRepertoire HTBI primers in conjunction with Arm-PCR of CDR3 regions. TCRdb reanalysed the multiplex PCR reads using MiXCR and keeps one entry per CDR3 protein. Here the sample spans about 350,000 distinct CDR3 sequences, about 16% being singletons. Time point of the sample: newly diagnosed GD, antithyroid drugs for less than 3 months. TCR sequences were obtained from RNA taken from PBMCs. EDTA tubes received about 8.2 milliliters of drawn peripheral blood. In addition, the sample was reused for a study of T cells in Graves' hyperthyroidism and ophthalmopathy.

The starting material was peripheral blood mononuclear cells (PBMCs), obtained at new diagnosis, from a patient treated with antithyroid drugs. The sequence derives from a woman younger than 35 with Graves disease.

This CDR3 is CASSWGGHSPLHF. Written as DNA, the CDR3 is TGTGCCAGCAGTTGGGGGGGGCATTCACCCCTCCACTTT. The chain joins TRBV12-3 or TRBV12-4 to TRBJ1-6; D is perhaps TRBD1 (6 bases). The CDR3 has 13 amino acids. V lost 4 bases to trimming and J lost 8 bases, with 9 bases between them.